The 8 T cell receptor beta chains given below trace back to one sample, sequenced in a study of CD8 T cells in ankylosing spondylitis. Study-level findings and limits: Ankylosing spondylitis blood appeared to carry a characteristic TCR beta motif of 7 or 8 highly homologous variants.

Each CDR3 protein gets one entry after TCRdb re-called the 5' RACE reads with MiXCR. The table lists roughly 700,000 distinct CDR3 sequences, 15% to 20% of them singletons. For these receptors, no antigen is known. The specimen sequenced was blood, either unsorted or a sorted T cell fraction (not recorded which). The receptors stem from a male donor with ankylosing spondylitis.

This rearrangement joins TRBV5-6 to TRBJ1-1, with D maybe TRBD1 (6 bases). The ends were cut back, 3 bases at V and 1 base at J, with 13 bases in the middle. The CDR3 is 15 residues long. Germline CDR1 and CDR2: SGHDT and YYEEEE. The CDR3 is CASSWDTERNTEAFF. CDR3 nucleotides: TGTGCCAGCAGCTGGGACACCGAGAGGAACACTGAAGCTTTCTTT.

This chain uses TRBV4-2 with TRBJ1-6; D remains ambiguous. CDR1 is LGHNA, CDR2 YNFKEQ, per germline. V lost 1 base to trimming and J lost 0 bases, with 10 bases between them. This CDR3 region has 17 residues. DNA for the CDR3: TGTGCCAGCAGCCAAGGTCCAGAGAGCTCCTATAATTCACCCCTCCACTTT. This sequence encodes CASSQGPESSYNSPLHF.

This clonotype has a handful of counts. The rearrangement joins TRBV11-1 to TRBJ2-2, with D tentatively TRBD2 (5 bases). V gave up 4 bases and J gave up 5 bases, with 17 bases separating them. The CDR3 contains 16 residues. Germline loops: CDR1 SGHAT, CDR2 FQDESV (reference sequence). In DNA, the CDR3 is TGTGCCAGCAGCTACCGGACTGCGAGAGGGACCGGGGAGCTGTTTTTT. Translated: CASSYRTARGTGELFF.

This clonotype was counted a few times. This chain links TRBV28 with TRBJ2-3; 7 nucleotides line up with TRBD1. J was trimmed by 5 bases and V by 5 bases; bases with no gene match: 4. CDR1 MDHEN and CDR2 SYDVKM come from the germline V gene. This CDR3 contains 13 residues. CDR3 DNA: TGTGCCAGCAGTCGGGACAGCTTAGATACGCAGTATTTT. Amino acids: CASSRDSLDTQYF.

The chain carries TRBV10-2 and TRBJ1-2; D might be TRBD1 (5 bases). The CDR3 contains 11 residues. V dropped 2 bases and J dropped 8 bases, with 6 bases sitting between them. Germline V CDR1 and CDR2: WSHSY, SAAADI. This chain's CDR3 is CASSETGGYTF. DNA of the CDR3: TGCGCCAGCAGTGAGACAGGCGGCTACACCTTC.

The genes are TRBV7-9 and TRBJ1-2; possibly TRBD1 for D (5 bases). This CDR3 region has 14 residues. CDR1 and CDR2 from the germline V gene are SEHNR and FQNEAQ (reference sequence). Trimming cost V 5 bases and J 6 bases, with 16 bases left between them. Here the CDR3 DNA reads TGTGCCAGCAGCCCCGACACGAGAGGGGATGGCTACACCTTC. Its protein is CASSPDTRGDGYTF.

This clonotype was observed a few times. J is TRBJ2-3 and V is TRBV7-2; D may be TRBD2 (7 bases). This CDR3 region has 15 residues. V was cut by 8 bases and J by 2 bases, with 17 bases left in between. In germline, CDR1 is SGHTA, CDR2 FQGNSA. CDR3 bases: TGTGCCAGCGGGGGGGCTAGCGGCTACACAGATACGCAGTATTTT. It encodes CASGGASGYTDTQYF.

This clonotype was observed a handful of times. The chain links TRBV20-1 to TRBJ2-3, with TRBD2 matching 8 bases. This CDR3 is built from 15 residues. The germline V gene has CDR1 DFQATT and CDR2 SNEGSKA (reference sequence). Trimming took 3 bases from V and 7 from J; bases not matched to a gene: 12. Written as DNA, the CDR3 is TGCAGTGCTAGCGGCCTAGCGGGTCACTTTAATACGCAGTATTTT. This encodes CSASGLAGHFNTQYF.